This T cell receptor (beta chain) was recorded in a study of spatial heterogeneity in lung cancer. Study at large: Beta-chain sequences consistently outnumbered alpha-chain sequences in detection. Across the raw uncorrected reads, a unique TCR and UMI combination was observed, on average, more than ten times.

There are 14 residues in the CDR3. The ends lost 5 bases at V and 8 bases at J; junction bases unmatched: 6. Documented time point: sample taken at primary tumor resection. Without sorting, whole RNA was sequenced from tumor, nontumor lung or frozen PBMC. The donors were 55 to 80 patients with non-small cell lung cancer that was early-stage and untreated. TCRdb re-called the 5' RACE reads through MiXCR, storing one row per CDR3 protein. The data hold about 86,000 distinct CDR3 sequences, with 10% to 15% observed a single time. This clonotype was obtained from a male donor with early-stage non-small cell lung cancer. The rearrangement links TRBV12-3 or TRBV12-4 to TRBJ2-7, with 13 bases lining up with TRBD2. This specimen was PBMCs, taken at surgery. CDR3 amino acids: CASSHTSGRAKQYF. In DNA, the CDR3 is TGTGCCAGCAGTCATACTAGCGGGAGGGCCAAGCAGTACTTC.